This TCR beta chain was retrieved from a study of T cells after yellow fever vaccination. Study at large: Preparation of fractions with low cell numbers was performed using SMART-Seq v4 Ultra Low Input. Study results and caveats: A secondary response was less intense yet reached its peak sooner, at day 5 versus 15. Subsequent booster samples again held most clones from primary vaccination (roughly 96% CD4, just under 90% CD8). The CD4 and CD8 compartments had a small share of their clonotypes in common.

J was trimmed by 4 bases and V by 3 bases; bases with no gene match: 2. Germline lookup yields CDR1 WNHNN and CDR2 SYGVQD (reference sequence). The CDR3 covers 13 residues. A remark on this clonotype: Its cognate antigen is unknown.

MiXCR was run by TCRdb on the 5' RACE reads, yielding one entry per CDR3 protein. Seen here are nearly 300,000 distinct CDR3 sequences, 8.7% observed once, and the top ten hold 3% to 3.5%. The chain employs TRBV10-1 and TRBJ1-1; 7 bases are a match to TRBD1. This sequence was found in a man aged 18 to 29 who received the YFV17D yellow fever vaccine. The material was CD4+ T cells sorted from PBMCs, obtained 5 days after the yellow fever booster vaccination. This CDR3 reads CASSEHRGTEAFF. As DNA, the CDR3 is TGCGCCAGCAGTGAACACAGGGGCACTGAAGCTTTCTTT.